This TCR beta chain was recorded in a study of T cell responses to AZD1222 COVID-19 vaccine. The germline gives CDR1 MDHEN, CDR2 SYDVKM. The CDR3 runs to 11 residues. The germline V and J ends were trimmed by 4 bases and 3 bases, with 4 bases remaining between them. In the case of this clone: The antigen is unknown.

Overall study results and limits: The study found Spike-specific TCR breadth and depth rose after two AZD1222 doses. At study baseline, merely roughly 6 AZD1222 recipients were seropositive.

Clones were read by immunoSEQ multiplex PCR, and TCRdb kept only the in-frame ones, dropping some. The table records more than 110,000 clones, around nine tenths of them present only once. Specimen: peripheral blood, collected 28 days after the second AZD1222 dose. The genes are TRBV28 and TRBJ2-7; no reliable D call. The clonotype originates from an adult who received the AZD1222 COVID-19 vaccine. CDR3 sequence: CASSSLYEQYF. The CDR3 region has the DNA TGTGCCAGCAGTTCCCTCTACGAGCAGTACTTC.